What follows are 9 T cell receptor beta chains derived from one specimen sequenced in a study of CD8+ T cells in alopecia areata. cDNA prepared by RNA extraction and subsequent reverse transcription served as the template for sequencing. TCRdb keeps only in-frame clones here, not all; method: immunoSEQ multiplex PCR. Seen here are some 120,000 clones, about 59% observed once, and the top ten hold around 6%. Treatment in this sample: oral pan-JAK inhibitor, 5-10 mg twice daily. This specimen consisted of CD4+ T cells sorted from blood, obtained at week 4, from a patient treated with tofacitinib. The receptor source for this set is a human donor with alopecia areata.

CDR3 region: CASRREGNVLTF. The DNA for the CDR3 is TGTGCCAGCAGGAGGGAAGGCAACGTCCTGACTTTC. The chain joins TRBV11-2 to TRBJ2-6, with a tentative D call TRBD2 (5 bases). The V gene lost 6 bases and the J gene lost 9 bases, with 9 bases spanning the gap. Germline V gene data show CDR1 as SGHAT and CDR2 as FQNNGV. This CDR3 is 12 amino acids long.

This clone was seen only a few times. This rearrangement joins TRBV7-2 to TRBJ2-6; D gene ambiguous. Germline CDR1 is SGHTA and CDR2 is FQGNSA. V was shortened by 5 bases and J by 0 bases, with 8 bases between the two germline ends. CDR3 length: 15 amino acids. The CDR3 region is CASSRRFSGANVLTF. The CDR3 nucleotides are TGTGCCAGCAGCAGACGGTTCTCTGGGGCCAACGTCCTGACTTTC.

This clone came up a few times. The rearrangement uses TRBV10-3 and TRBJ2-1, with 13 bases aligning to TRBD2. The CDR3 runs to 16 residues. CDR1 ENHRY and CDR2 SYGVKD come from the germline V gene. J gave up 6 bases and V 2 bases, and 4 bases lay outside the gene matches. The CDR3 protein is CAISERTSGSRNEQFF. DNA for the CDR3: TGTGCCATCAGTGAGCGGACTAGCGGGAGCCGCAATGAGCAGTTCTTC.

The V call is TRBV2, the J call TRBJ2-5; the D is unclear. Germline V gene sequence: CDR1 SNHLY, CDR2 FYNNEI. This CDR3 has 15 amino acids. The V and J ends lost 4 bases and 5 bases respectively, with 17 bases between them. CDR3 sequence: CASSGGRGPVETQYF. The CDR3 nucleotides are TGTGCCAGCAGTGGGGGTCGAGGACCCGTGGAGACCCAGTACTTC. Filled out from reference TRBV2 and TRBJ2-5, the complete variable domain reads EPEVTQTPSHQVTQMGQEVILRCVPISNHLYFYWYRQILGQKVEFLVSFYNNEISEKSEIFDDQFSVERPDGSNFTLKIRSTKLEDSAMYFCASSGGRGPVETQYFGPGTRLLVL.

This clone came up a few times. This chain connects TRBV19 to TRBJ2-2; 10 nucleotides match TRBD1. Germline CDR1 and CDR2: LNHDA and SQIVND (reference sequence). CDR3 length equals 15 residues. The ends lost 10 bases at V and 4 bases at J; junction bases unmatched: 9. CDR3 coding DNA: TGTGCCACAAGAAGGACAGGGGGAATCACCGGGGAGCTGTTTTTT. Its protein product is CATRRTGGITGELFF.

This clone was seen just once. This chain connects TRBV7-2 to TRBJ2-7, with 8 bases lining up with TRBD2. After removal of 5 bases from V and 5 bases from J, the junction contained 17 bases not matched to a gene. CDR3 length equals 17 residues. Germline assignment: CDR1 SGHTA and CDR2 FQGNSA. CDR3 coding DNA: TGTGCCAGCAGCCGCAGAGGGGCGAGCGGGGGTAGCGACGAGCAGTACTTC. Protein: CASSRRGASGGSDEQYF.

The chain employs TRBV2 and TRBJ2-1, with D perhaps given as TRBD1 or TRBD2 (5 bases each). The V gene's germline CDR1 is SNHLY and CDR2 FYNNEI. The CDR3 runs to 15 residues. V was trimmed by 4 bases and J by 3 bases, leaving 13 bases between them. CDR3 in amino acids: CASSANGGIYNEQFF. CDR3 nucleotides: TGTGCCAGCAGTGCGAATGGGGGTATCTACAATGAGCAGTTCTTC. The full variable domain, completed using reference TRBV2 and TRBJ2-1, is EPEVTQTPSHQVTQMGQEVILRCVPISNHLYFYWYRQILGQKVEFLVSFYNNEISEKSEIFDDQFSVERPDGSNFTLKIRSTKLEDSAMYFCASSANGGIYNEQFFGPGTRLTVL.

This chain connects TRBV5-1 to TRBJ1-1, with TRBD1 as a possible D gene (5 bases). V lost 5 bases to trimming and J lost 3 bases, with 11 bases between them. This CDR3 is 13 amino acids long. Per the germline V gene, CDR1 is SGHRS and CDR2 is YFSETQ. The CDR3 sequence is CASSSGTDTEAFF. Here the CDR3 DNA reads TGCGCCAGCAGTTCAGGGACGGACACTGAAGCTTTCTTT.

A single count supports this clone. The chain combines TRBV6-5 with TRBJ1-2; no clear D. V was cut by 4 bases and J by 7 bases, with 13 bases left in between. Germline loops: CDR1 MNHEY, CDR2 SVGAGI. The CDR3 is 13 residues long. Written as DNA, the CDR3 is TGTGCCAGCAGTTCCTTCTCGAAGAGTGGCTACACCTTC. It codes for CASSSFSKSGYTF.